The T cell receptor beta chain described here comes from a study of T cells in localized non-small cell lung cancer. Study-wide points: A median of about 58 of the top 100 tumor clones appeared in adjacent lung, which was paired and uninvolved. Greater T cell density in blood accompanied longer overall survival. Uninvolved adjacent lung showed peak T cell clonality, exceeding tumor.

Details on this clone: Its specificity is not known.

V gave up 3 bases and J gave up 4 bases, with 9 bases separating them. Germline CDR1 reads SGHAT; CDR2 reads FQNNGV. The CDR3 totals 13 residues. Profiled with immunoSEQ multiplex PCR; TCRdb holds only in-frame clones, not every one. The sample includes about 24,000 clones, more than 75% of them seen just once. This chain joins TRBV11-2 and TRBJ1-2; D gene unclear. This sequence was found in a male donor at least 60 years old with stage I squamous cell lung carcinoma. The sequenced sample was peripheral blood, obtained before any cancer treatment. This CDR3 reads CASSLGSTYGYTF. For the CDR3, the DNA is TGTGCCAGCAGCTTGGGCAGCACCTATGGCTACACCTTC.